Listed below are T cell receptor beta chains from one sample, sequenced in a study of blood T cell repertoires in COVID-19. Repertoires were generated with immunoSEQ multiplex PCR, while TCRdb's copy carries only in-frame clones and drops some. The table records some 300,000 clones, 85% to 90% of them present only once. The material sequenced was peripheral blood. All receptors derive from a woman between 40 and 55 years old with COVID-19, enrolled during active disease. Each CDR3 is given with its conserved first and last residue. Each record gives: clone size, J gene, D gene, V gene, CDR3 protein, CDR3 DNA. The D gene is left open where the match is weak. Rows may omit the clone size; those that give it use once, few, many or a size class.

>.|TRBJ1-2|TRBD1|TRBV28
CASRITGGASGYGYTF
TGTGCCAGCAGAATCACAGGGGGCGCTTCAGGCTATGGCTACACCTTC
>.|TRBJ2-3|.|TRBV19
CASSIGAGTDTQYF
TGTGCCAGTAGTATAGGGGCAGGAACAGATACGCAGTATTTT
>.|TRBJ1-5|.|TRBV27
CASSITGLLGNQPQHF
TGTGCCAGCAGTATAACAGGTTTGTTGGGGAATCAGCCCCAGCATTTT
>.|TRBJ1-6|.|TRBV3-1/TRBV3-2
CASSPHGGNSYNSPLHF
TGTGCCAGCAGCCCCCATGGGGGCAATTCCTATAATTCACCCCTCCACTTT
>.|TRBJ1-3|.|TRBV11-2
CASSRTRASSGNTIYF
TGTGCCAGCAGCCGGACCAGGGCCTCCTCTGGAAACACCATATATTTT
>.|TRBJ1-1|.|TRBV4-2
CASSQVGRGSEAFF
TGTGCCAGCAGCCAAGTAGGCAGGGGCTCTGAAGCTTTCTTT
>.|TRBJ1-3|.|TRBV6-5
CASTGGNTIYF
TGTGCCAGCACCGGGGGAAACACCATATATTTT
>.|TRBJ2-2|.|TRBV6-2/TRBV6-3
CASSSIGAGELFF
TGTGCCAGCAGTTCCATAGGGGCCGGGGAGCTGTTTTTT
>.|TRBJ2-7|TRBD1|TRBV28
CASSWGQGKEQYF
TGTGCCAGCAGTTGGGGACAGGGCAAAGAGCAGTACTTC
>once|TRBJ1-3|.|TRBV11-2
CASSWDKGFGNTIYF
TGTGCCAGCAGCTGGGACAAGGGTTTTGGAAACACCATATATTTT
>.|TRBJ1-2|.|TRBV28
CASSPVGYGYTF
TGTGCCAGCAGTCCAGTTGGCTATGGCTACACCTTC
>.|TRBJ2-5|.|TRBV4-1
CASSEGLLPGETQYF
TGCGCCAGCAGCGAGGGACTTCTACCAGGGGAGACCCAGTACTTC
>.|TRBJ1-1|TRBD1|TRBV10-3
CAIRMTGEREAFF
TGTGCCATCAGGATGACAGGGGAAAGGGAAGCTTTCTTT
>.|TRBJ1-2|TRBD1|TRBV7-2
CASSSGTVNYGYTF
TGTGCCAGCAGCTCAGGGACAGTCAACTATGGCTACACCTTC
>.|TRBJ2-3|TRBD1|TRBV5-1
CASSGDRGVVTDTQYF
TGCGCCAGCAGCGGTGACAGGGGAGTTGTCACAGATACGCAGTATTTT
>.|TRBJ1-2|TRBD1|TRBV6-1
CASSEEAGGERFLSTF
TGTGCCAGCAGTGAAGAGGCAGGGGGCGAGAGATTTTTGTCCACCTTC
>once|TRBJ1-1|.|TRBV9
CASSVGLRNTEAFF
TGTGCCAGCAGCGTAGGGCTCAGGAACACTGAAGCTTTCTTT
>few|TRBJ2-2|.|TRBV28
CASSSIQAGTGELFF
TGTGCCAGCAGTTCGATCCAGGCGGGCACCGGGGAGCTGTTTTTT
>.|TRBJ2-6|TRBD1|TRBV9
CASSVDPIRDRTPGANVLTF
TGTGCCAGCAGCGTAGATCCGATCCGGGACAGGACCCCTGGGGCCAACGTCCTGACTTTC
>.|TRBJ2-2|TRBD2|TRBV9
CASSQRTSGRALSTGELFF
TGTGCCAGCAGCCAACGGACTAGCGGGAGGGCCCTGTCCACCGGGGAGCTGTTTTTT
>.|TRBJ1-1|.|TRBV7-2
CASSLWGPATEAFF
TGTGCCAGCAGCTTATGGGGGCCCGCCACTGAAGCTTTCTTT
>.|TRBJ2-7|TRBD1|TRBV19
CASSPRTGGNEQYF
TGTGCCAGTAGTCCGCGGACAGGGGGGAACGAGCAGTACTTC
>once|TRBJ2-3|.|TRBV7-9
CASSLAGPYTDTQYF
TGTGCCAGCAGTTTGGCGGGGCCTTACACAGATACGCAGTATTTT
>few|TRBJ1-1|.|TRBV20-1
CSASGGTEAFF
TGCAGTGCCTCTGGCGGGACTGAAGCTTTCTTT
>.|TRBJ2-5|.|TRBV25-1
CASSALETQYF
TGTGCCAGCAGTGCTTTGGAGACCCAGTACTTC